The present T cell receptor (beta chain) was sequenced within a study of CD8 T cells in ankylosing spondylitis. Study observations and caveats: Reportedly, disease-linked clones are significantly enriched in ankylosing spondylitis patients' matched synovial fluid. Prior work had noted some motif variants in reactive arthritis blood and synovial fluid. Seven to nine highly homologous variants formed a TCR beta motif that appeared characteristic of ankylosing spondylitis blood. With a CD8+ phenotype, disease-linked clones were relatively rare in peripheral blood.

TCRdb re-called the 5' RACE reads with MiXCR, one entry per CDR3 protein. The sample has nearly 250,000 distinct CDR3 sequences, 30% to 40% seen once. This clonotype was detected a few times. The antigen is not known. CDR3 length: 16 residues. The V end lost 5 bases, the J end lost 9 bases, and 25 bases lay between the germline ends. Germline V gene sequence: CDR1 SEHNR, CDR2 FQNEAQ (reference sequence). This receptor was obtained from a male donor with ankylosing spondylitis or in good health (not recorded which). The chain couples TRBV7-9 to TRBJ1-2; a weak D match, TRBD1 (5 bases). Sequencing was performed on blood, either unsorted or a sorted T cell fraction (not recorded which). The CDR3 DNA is TGTGCCAGCAGCACAGGTTATTCGGACGGACCTCGCAGCTACACCTTC. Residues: CASSTGYSDGPRSYTF.